The 18 T cell receptor beta chains given below trace back to one sample, sequenced in a study of blood T cell repertoires in COVID-19. Profiling relied on immunoSEQ multiplex PCR, and the TCRdb table lists in-frame clones only, not all of them. The table has approximately 500,000 clones, roughly 89% seen once. Sequenced: peripheral blood. These receptors all stem from a man between 18 and 29 years old with COVID-19, enrolled during active disease.

The rearrangement joins TRBV12-3 or TRBV12-4 to TRBJ2-1, with D unclear. Between the trimmed V and J ends, which lost 6 bases and 13 bases, there was a span of 19 bases. The CDR3 length is 13 residues. The CDR3 loop reads CASSPHDKLTQFF. The CDR3 nucleotides read TGTGCCAGCAGCCCTCACGATAAGCTTACTCAGTTCTTC.

The chain recombines TRBV5-4 with TRBJ2-2; TRBD2 matches 13 bases. Germline CDR1 and CDR2: SGHNT and YYREEE (reference sequence). V shed 2 bases and J 6 bases; nucleotides not matched to a gene: 4. The CDR3 consists of 16 residues. The chain's CDR3 is CASSLPGLAGSGELFF. The CDR3, as DNA: TGTGCCAGCAGCTTACCGGGACTAGCGGGATCCGGGGAGCTGTTTTTT.

The chain carries TRBV27 and TRBJ2-2, with 10 bases that match TRBD1. J was trimmed by 5 bases and V by 0 bases; bases with no gene match: 3. Germline loops: CDR1 MNHEY, CDR2 SMNVEV (reference sequence). CDR3 size: 16 residues. Here the CDR3 DNA reads TGTGCCAGCAGTTTATCTGGACAGGGGGGTACCGGGGAGCTGTTTTTT. This sequence encodes CASSLSGQGGTGELFF.

The rearrangement links TRBV20-1 to TRBJ2-1; D gene uncertain. The CDR3 totals 14 residues. V dropped 3 bases and J dropped 0 bases, with 9 bases sitting between them. Germline values: CDR1 DFQATT, CDR2 SNEGSKA (reference sequence). CDR3 in amino acids: CSASSQSSYNEQFF. The CDR3 nucleotides are TGCAGTGCTAGTTCCCAGTCCTCCTACAATGAGCAGTTCTTC.

V and J are TRBV5-6 and TRBJ1-1, with D possibly being TRBD1 (5 bases). V lost 4 bases and J lost 11, with 18 bases in between. The CDR3 sequence is 13 residues long. From germline, CDR1 is SGHDT and CDR2 YYEEEE. The CDR3, as DNA: TGTGCCAGCAGCCTAGACTCAGGGCAAGAGGCTTTCTTT. Its protein is CASSLDSGQEAFF.

The sample holds one count of this clone. The V gene is TRBV7-9, the J gene TRBJ1-2; possibly TRBD1 for D (5 bases). V dropped 1 base and J dropped 0 bases, with 9 bases sitting between them. CDR3 length equals 15 residues. Per germline, CDR1 SEHNR and CDR2 FQNEAQ (reference sequence). In DNA form, the CDR3 reads TGTGCCAGCAGCTTAGATCAGGGTACTAACTATGGCTACACCTTC. Translating it yields CASSLDQGTNYGYTF.

The chain recombines TRBV18 with TRBJ1-5; the D gene is possibly TRBD1 (6 bases). The CDR3 loop spans 14 amino acids. Between the trimmed V and J ends, which lost 2 bases and 6 bases, there was a span of 11 bases. Germline V lookup: CDR1 KGHSH, CDR2 LQKENI. CDR3 DNA: TGTGCCAGCTCACCAGAGGACAGTCTTCAGCCCCAGCATTTT. It yields the protein CASSPEDSLQPQHF.

The V call is TRBV5-4, the J call TRBJ2-7; the match to TRBD1 covers 11 bases. The CDR3 contains 15 residues. The junction had 8 bases not matched to a gene; V was cut back by 4 bases and J by 5 bases. Germline CDR1 and CDR2: SGHNT and YYREEE (reference sequence). The CDR3 sequence is CASSGWTGGSDEQYF. The CDR3 DNA sequence: TGTGCCAGCAGCGGATGGACAGGGGGCAGCGACGAGCAGTACTTC.

The chain recombines TRBV9 with TRBJ2-2, with 7 bases fitting TRBD1. CDR3 length equals 16 residues. Germline V gene data show CDR1 as SGDLS and CDR2 as YYNGEE. Losses at the gene ends were 0 bases for V and 5 bases for J; bases not matched to a gene: 7. The CDR3 DNA is TGTGCCAGCAGCGTAGGGGTCAGGGGGAAAACCGGGGAGCTGTTTTTT. As protein: CASSVGVRGKTGELFF.

CDR3 in DNA: TGTGCCAGCGAGCAGGGAGGGAAGAATGAGCAGTTCTTC. Translating it yields CASEQGGKNEQFF. The chain links TRBV12-3 or TRBV12-4 to TRBJ2-1; 7 bases fit TRBD2. This CDR3 is built from 13 residues. The ends lost 8 bases at V and 7 bases at J; junction bases unmatched: 8.

In this sample, this clone turned up a few times. This rearrangement joins TRBV4-1 to TRBJ1-5; TRBD1 might be the D (5 bases). The CDR3 sequence is 16 residues long. Germline V lookup: CDR1 MGHRA, CDR2 YSYEKL. Trimming removed 3 bases at V and 8 bases at J, with 20 bases between. The CDR3 region is CASSHPGGDGSKPQHF. The DNA for the CDR3 is TGCGCCAGCAGCCACCCCGGGGGAGACGGATCAAAGCCCCAGCATTTT.

This chain connects TRBV4-2 to TRBJ2-7; no clear D gene. Germline values: CDR1 LGHNA, CDR2 YNFKEQ. There are 15 residues in the CDR3. The germline V and J ends were trimmed by 0 bases and 0 bases, with 9 bases remaining between them. The CDR3 sequence is CASSQETRSSYEQYF. The CDR3 DNA is TGTGCCAGCAGCCAAGAGACACGCAGCTCCTACGAGCAGTACTTC.

The DNA of the CDR3 is TGTGCCAGCAGCTTTGGACTAGCGGGGCGAGAGCAGTACTTC. Translated: CASSFGLAGREQYF. The chain has TRBV7-2 and TRBJ2-7, with 12 bases lining up with TRBD2. This CDR3 region has 14 residues. CDR1 and CDR2 from the germline V gene are SGHTA and FQGNSA. V lost 3 bases to trimming and J lost 7 bases; unmatched junction nucleotides: 4.

The chain is built from TRBV12-3 or TRBV12-4 and TRBJ1-2; D uncertain. V lost 0 bases and J lost 4, with 3 bases in between. This CDR3 is 12 amino acids long. The CDR3 bases are TGTGCCAGCAGTTTAGCCCTCTATGGCTACACCTTC. Translated, it gives CASSLALYGYTF.

The chain is built from TRBV12-3 or TRBV12-4 and TRBJ1-5; no reliable D call. The CDR3 sequence is 13 residues long. Trimming pared 4 bases from V and 10 bases from J, leaving 14 bases between. This CDR3 reads CASSSRVLLPQHF. CDR3 nucleotide sequence: TGTGCCAGCAGTTCTCGGGTTTTGCTTCCCCAGCATTTT.

The V call is TRBV12-3 or TRBV12-4, the J call TRBJ2-7; 7 bases fit TRBD1. The junction had 6 bases not matched to a gene; V was cut back by 3 bases and J by 7 bases. The CDR3 runs to 13 residues. The CDR3: CASSLTGRGEQYF. The DNA for the CDR3 is TGTGCCAGCAGTTTGACAGGGAGAGGAGAGCAGTACTTC.

The chain combines TRBV11-3 with TRBJ2-1; D uncertain. Germline V gene data show CDR1 as SGHNT and CDR2 as YENEEA. Trimming removed 2 bases at V and 6 bases at J, with 5 bases between. The CDR3 consists of 12 residues. The DNA of the CDR3 is TGTGCCAGCAGCTTAAATCTCAATGAGCAGTTCTTC. Protein product: CASSLNLNEQFF.

The chain recombines TRBV19 with TRBJ2-3; TRBD2 matches 7 bases. Germline lookup yields CDR1 LNHDA and CDR2 SQIVND (reference sequence). Trimming took 1 base from V and 6 from J; bases not matched to a gene: 7. The CDR3 is made up of 15 amino acids. The CDR3 sequence: CASSIVAGVADTQYF. The DNA of the CDR3 is TGTGCCAGTAGTATAGTGGCGGGAGTGGCGGATACGCAGTATTTT.